One and the same sample provided the 27 T cell receptor beta chains below, sequenced in a study of T cells in Graves' hyperthyroidism and ophthalmopathy. RNA transcripts yielded amplified TCR beta CDR3 regions. HTBI primers drove first-round RT-PCR of the TCR CDR3. TCRdb reprocessed the multiplex PCR reads with MiXCR, giving one entry per CDR3 protein. This sample has hundreds of thousands of distinct CDR3 sequences, with roughly 24% found just once. Source material: blood. The receptors were gathered from a woman aged 25 to 39 with Graves' ophthalmopathy.

This clonotype was seen at least ten times. The chain is built from TRBV27 and TRBJ2-7, with D uncertain. Germline CDR1 reads MNHEY; CDR2 reads SMNVEV (reference sequence). V was trimmed by 1 base and J by 1 base, leaving 11 bases between them. The CDR3 is 15 amino acids. The CDR3 nucleotides read TGTGCCAGCAGTTTATTGTTCCAAGGGTCCTACGAGCAGTACTTC. This encodes CASSLLFQGSYEQYF.

This clonotype was recorded many times. The rearrangement links TRBV29-1 to TRBJ2-5; 14 nucleotides align to TRBD2. Germline CDR1 SQVTM, CDR2 ANQGSEA. V shed 3 bases, J shed 4 bases, and the junction held 4 bases outside the gene matches. This CDR3 spans 15 amino acids. The CDR3 coding sequence is TGCAGCGTTGAGACTAGCGGGGGGGCGGGAGAGACCCAGTACTTC. Protein sequence: CSVETSGGAGETQYF. The full variable domain, completed using reference TRBV29-1 and TRBJ2-5, is SAVISQKPSRDICQRGTSLTIQCQVDSQVTMMFWYRQQPGQSLTLIATANQGSEATYESGFVIDKFPISRPNLTFSTLTVSNMSPEDSSIYLCSVETSGGAGETQYFGPGTRLLVL.

The sample holds a few counts of this clonotype. The J gene is TRBJ1-1, the V gene TRBV15; D gene unclear. CDR1 LNHNV and CDR2 YYDKDF come from the germline V gene (reference sequence). The V end lost 0 bases, the J end lost 3 bases, and 8 bases lay between the germline ends. CDR3 length: 14 amino acids. The DNA for the CDR3 is TGTGCCACCAGCAGAGAAAGGTCCGACACTGAAGCTTTCTTT. This codes for CATSRERSDTEAFF. The variable domain in full, with the rest retrieved from reference TRBV15 and TRBJ1-1, is DAMVIQNPRYQVTQFGKPVTLSCSQTLNHNVMYWYQQKSSQAPKLLFHYYDKDFNNEADTPDNFQSRRPNTSFCFLDIRSPGLGDTAMYLCATSRERSDTEAFFGQGTRLTVV.

This clonotype has a count of ten or more. The chain recombines TRBV28 with TRBJ1-1; TRBD1 is a possible D gene (5 bases). Germline V gene sequence: CDR1 MDHEN, CDR2 SYDVKM. The CDR3 sequence is 16 residues long. Trimming removed 5 bases at V and 1 base at J, with 17 bases between. CDR3 coding DNA: TGTGCCAGCAGTCCGGGTTTGGGAGGGGCGAACACTGAAGCTTTCTTT. Its translation is CASSPGLGGANTEAFF.

This clonotype was counted only a few times. V gene TRBV5-1 combines with J gene TRBJ2-1, with 8 positions matching TRBD1. Trimming cost V 4 bases and J 7 bases; bases outside gene matches: 13. Germline values: CDR1 SGHRS, CDR2 YFSETQ. CDR3 length equals 16 residues. CDR3 sequence reads: CASSRERRTGWNEQFF. The CDR3 DNA sequence: TGCGCCAGCAGCCGAGAGCGACGGACAGGGTGGAATGAGCAGTTCTTC. The whole variable domain, filled in from reference TRBV5-1 and TRBJ2-1, reads KAGVTQTPRYLIKTRGQQVTLSCSPISGHRSVSWYQQTPGQGLQFLFEYFSETQRNKGNFPGRFSGRQFSNSRSEMNVSTLELGDSALYLCASSRERRTGWNEQFFGPGTRLTVL.

This rearrangement joins TRBV15 to TRBJ1-1; D is undetermined. Germline CDR1 and CDR2: LNHNV and YYDKDF (reference sequence). CDR3 length equals 13 residues. V lost 3 bases and J lost 5, with 10 bases in between. The CDR3: CATSSRPGTEAFF. DNA for the CDR3: TGTGCCACCAGCAGTCGCCCGGGTACTGAAGCTTTCTTT.

This clonotype has ten or more counts. This chain joins TRBV6-1 and TRBJ1-3, with D hard to call. CDR3 length: 13 amino acids. Germline V gene data show CDR1 as MNHNS and CDR2 as SASEGT. V was cut by 6 bases and J by 1 base, with 7 bases left in between. CDR3 region: CASRESSGNTIYF. As DNA, the CDR3 is TGTGCCAGCAGGGAATCTTCTGGAAACACCATATATTTT.

This clonotype has only a few counts. The chain joins TRBV2 to TRBJ2-2; the D is unclear. CDR1 and CDR2 (germline): SNHLY, FYNNEI. V was cut by 7 bases and J by 7 bases, with 7 bases left in between. CDR3 length: 11 residues. The CDR3 region has the DNA TGTGCCAGCAAATTAGGCGGGGAGCTGTTTTTT. This sequence encodes CASKLGGELFF.

This clonotype was found many times. In DNA, the CDR3 is TGTGCCAGTAGCTGGGACACCGATCAGCCCCAGCATTTT. Translating gives CASSWDTDQPQHF. The gene calls are TRBV19 and TRBJ1-5; a weak D match, TRBD1 (6 bases). Germline CDR1 reads LNHDA; CDR2 reads SQIVND (reference sequence). The V gene lost 6 bases and the J gene lost 5 bases, with 11 bases spanning the gap. The CDR3 is 13 residues long.

V is TRBV7-8 and J is TRBJ2-5, with D maybe TRBD1 (7 bases). Trimming stripped 1 base from V and 13 bases from J, with 16 bases between. The CDR3 is 13 residues long. CDR1 and CDR2 (germline): SGHVS, FQNEAQ. CDR3 sequence (DNA): TGTGCCAGCAGCTTAGGGCGGGACAGCCGTCTGTACTTC. Translated: CASSLGRDSRLYF.

This clonotype was observed at least ten times. The rearrangement links TRBV28 to TRBJ1-2, with 11 bases matching TRBD1. The V segment lost 3 bases and the J segment 1 base; nucleotides outside the gene matches: 7. The CDR3 runs 17 residues. Germline CDR1 and CDR2: MDHEN and SYDVKM. CDR3 loop: CASSFVLDRGLNYGYTF. DNA for the CDR3: TGTGCCAGCAGTTTCGTCCTGGACAGGGGGCTTAACTATGGCTACACCTTC.

This clonotype was found a few times. The rearrangement joins TRBV7-9 to TRBJ1-1, with 9 bases identical to TRBD1. After removal of 5 bases from V and 3 bases from J, the junction contained 4 bases not matched to a gene. The CDR3 loop spans 14 amino acids. From germline, CDR1 is SEHNR and CDR2 FQNEAQ (reference sequence). Written as DNA, the CDR3 is TGTGCCAGCAGCGCGACAGGGGGGTACACTGAAGCTTTCTTT. Encoded protein: CASSATGGYTEAFF. Full variable domain (missing parts from reference TRBV7-9 and TRBJ1-1): DTGVSQNPRHKITKRGQNVTFRCDPISEHNRLYWYRQTLGQGPEFLTYFQNEAQLEKSRLLSDRFSAERPKGSFSTLEIQRTEQGDSAMYLCASSATGGYTEAFFGQGTRLTVV.

This clonotype was picked up many times. The chain recombines TRBV28 with TRBJ1-2, with 7 bases that match TRBD1. Germline V gives CDR1 MDHEN, CDR2 SYDVKM. The CDR3 extends over 12 amino acids. V lost 6 bases to trimming and J lost 6 bases; unmatched junction nucleotides: 4. CDR3 residues: CASRRQGNGYTF. Here the CDR3 DNA reads TGTGCCAGCAGACGACAGGGAAATGGCTACACCTTC.

This chain uses TRBV6-1 with TRBJ2-7; D is perhaps TRBD2 (6 bases). V lost 7 bases to trimming and J lost 6 bases, with 13 bases between them. Germline loops: CDR1 MNHNS, CDR2 SASEGT. The CDR3 loop spans 12 amino acids. The CDR3: CASTVGGFEQYF. In DNA, the CDR3 is TGTGCCAGCACGGTGGGAGGATTCGAGCAGTACTTC.

The table lists this clonotype with many counts. J is TRBJ1-5 and V is TRBV12-3 or TRBV12-4; the D is unclear. The CDR3 is made up of 17 amino acids. Trimming removed 0 bases from V and 7 bases from J, with 19 bases in between. The CDR3, as DNA: TGTGCCAGCAGTTTAGCCTTTGTGGGCAGGTCACGCCAGCCCCAGCATTTT. The encoded protein is CASSLAFVGRSRQPQHF.

This clonotype was counted ten times or more. The chain uses TRBV27 and TRBJ1-1; 8 nucleotides line up with TRBD1. V was clipped by 5 bases and J by 7 bases; unmatched bases: 9. This CDR3 is 14 amino acids long. From germline, CDR1 is MNHEY and CDR2 SMNVEV (reference sequence). The CDR3 DNA is TGTGCCAGCAGTCCGGCGGACAGGGTTATTGAAGCTTTCTTT. Its translation is CASSPADRVIEAFF.

This clonotype turned up a few times. The final CDR3 position lacks the conserved phenylalanine or tryptophan, pointing to a likely read error. V usage is TRBV10-3 and J usage is TRBJ2-7; D is unresolved. Trimming stripped 3 bases from V and 1 base from J, with 4 bases between. Germline-derived CDR1 and CDR2 are ENHRY and SYGVKD. This CDR3 comprises 12 residues. In DNA, the CDR3 is TGTGCCATCAGTGATAAGTCCTACGAGCAGTACTCC. Encoded protein: CAISDKSYEQYS.

This clonotype was detected a few times. The rearrangement joins TRBV6-5 to TRBJ2-2; D remains ambiguous. The CDR3 is 13 residues long. Germline V CDR1 and CDR2: MNHEY, SVGAGI. Trimming removed 4 bases from V and 8 bases from J, with 11 bases in between. CDR3 sequence (DNA): TGTGCCAGCAGTTTAAAGGGTGCTGGGGAGCTGTTTTTT. Translated: CASSLKGAGELFF.

V usage is TRBV2 and J usage is TRBJ1-1, with no clear D. The CDR3 runs to 12 residues. Between the trimmed V and J ends, which lost 10 bases and 1 base, there was a span of 10 bases. Germline CDR1 reads SNHLY; CDR2 reads FYNNEI. As DNA, the CDR3 is TGTGCCACGGACGGCAAGAACACTGAAGCTTTCTTT. It specifies CATDGKNTEAFF.

Regarding this clonotype: This CDR3 fails to terminate in the conserved phenylalanine or tryptophan, so it likely reflects a read error. The DNA is omitted, as the CDR3 cannot be located on it reliably, and the CDR3 follows TCRdb's listing. The chain recombines TRBV5-1 with TRBJ1-1; TRBD1 is the table's D call, not checked against the DNA. Ends included, the CDR3 has 14 residues. Germline loops: CDR1 SGHRS, CDR2 YFSETQ. CDR3 in amino acids: CASEQGVEGTEACL.

In its sample, this clonotype was seen many times. This rearrangement joins TRBV5-1 to TRBJ1-3; D not resolved. V lost 0 bases, J lost 0 bases, and 10 bases lay in between. The CDR3 covers 16 residues. The germline V gene has CDR1 SGHRS and CDR2 YFSETQ. The CDR3 loop is CASSLAASFSGNTIYF. CDR3 sequence (DNA): TGCGCCAGCAGCTTGGCCGCGAGCTTCTCTGGAAACACCATATATTTT.

This chain uses TRBV4-3 with TRBJ2-5, with 13 bases lining up with TRBD2. Germline V gene lookup returns CDR1 LGHNA and CDR2 YSLEER. The junction had 2 bases not matched to a gene; V was cut back by 0 bases and J by 7 bases. This CDR3 has 15 amino acids. As DNA, the CDR3 is TGCGCCAGCAGCCAAGACCGACTAGCGGGGGGGACCCAGTACTTC. Its translation is CASSQDRLAGGTQYF.

V and J are TRBV7-6 and TRBJ2-5, with 7 bases aligning to TRBD2. Germline trimming cut 5 bases from V and 0 bases from J; bases unmatched to any gene: 15. This CDR3 spans 18 amino acids. Germline V lookup: CDR1 SGHVS, CDR2 FNYEAQ. The CDR3 nucleotides are TGTGCCAGCAGCACATATCCCCCCCTGCGGGGGAACCAAGAGACCCAGTACTTC. This translates into CASSTYPPLRGNQETQYF.

This clonotype showed up many times. V gene TRBV4-1 combines with J gene TRBJ1-1; 7 nucleotides agree with TRBD1. CDR3 size: 16 residues. CDR1 and CDR2 from the germline V gene are MGHRA and YSYEKL. V shed 1 base, J shed 0 bases, and the junction held 5 bases outside the gene matches. CDR3 residues: CASSQGQGRLNTEAFF. CDR3 coding DNA: TGCGCCAGCAGCCAAGGACAGGGAAGGTTGAACACTGAAGCTTTCTTT.

This clonotype has at least ten counts. V is TRBV2 and J is TRBJ2-7, with 8 bases identical to TRBD1. The ends lost 10 bases at V and 2 bases at J; junction bases unmatched: 4. Germline V gene lookup returns CDR1 SNHLY and CDR2 FYNNEI. This CDR3 region has 12 residues. The CDR3 nucleotides are TGTGCCATCACGACAGGGGCCTACGAGCAGTACTTC. It specifies CAITTGAYEQYF. Together with reference TRBV2 and TRBJ2-7, the CDR3 gives the full variable domain: EPEVTQTPSHQVTQMGQEVILRCVPISNHLYFYWYRQILGQKVEFLVSFYNNEISEKSEIFDDQFSVERPDGSNFTLKIRSTKLEDSAMYFCAITTGAYEQYFGPGTRLTVT.

The chain joins TRBV20-1 to TRBJ1-5, with D tentatively TRBD1 (6 bases). CDR3 length equals 13 residues. From germline, CDR1 is DFQATT and CDR2 SNEGSKA (reference sequence). The germline V and J ends were trimmed by 5 bases and 1 base, with 9 bases remaining between them. CDR3 residues: CSASGASNQPQHF. The DNA of the CDR3 is TGCAGTGCTTCAGGGGCGAGCAATCAGCCCCAGCATTTT.

This clonotype was detected many times. This chain connects TRBV2 to TRBJ2-5; TRBD1 might be the D (6 bases). Trimming took off 7 bases at V and 3 bases at J, with 12 bases between the two ends. Per germline, CDR1 SNHLY and CDR2 FYNNEI. CDR3 length: 13 residues. The CDR3 sequence is CASNRYREETQYF. CDR3 DNA sequence: TGTGCCAGCAACAGATACAGGGAAGAGACCCAGTACTTC.